The clone carrying this T cell receptor (beta chain) has a single count. Clones were sequenced by immunoSEQ multiplex PCR, and TCRdb holds only the in-frame ones, with some missing. Found here are tens of thousands of clones, 65% to 85% of them singletons; the top ten hold about 18%. These data originate in a study of identifying expanded T cells in peripheral blood. Germline values: CDR1 LNHDA, CDR2 SQIVND (reference sequence). The CDR3 extends over 13 amino acids. V was clipped by 5 bases and J by 4 bases, with 9 bases between them. This chain links TRBV19 with TRBJ1-5, with D perhaps matching TRBD1 (6 bases). Sequenced input: blood. The receptor comes from a person between 18 and 69 years old in good health. The CDR3 is CASSPQGNQPQHF. The CDR3 DNA sequence: TGTGCCAGTAGTCCCCAGGGGAATCAGCCCCAGCATTTT.